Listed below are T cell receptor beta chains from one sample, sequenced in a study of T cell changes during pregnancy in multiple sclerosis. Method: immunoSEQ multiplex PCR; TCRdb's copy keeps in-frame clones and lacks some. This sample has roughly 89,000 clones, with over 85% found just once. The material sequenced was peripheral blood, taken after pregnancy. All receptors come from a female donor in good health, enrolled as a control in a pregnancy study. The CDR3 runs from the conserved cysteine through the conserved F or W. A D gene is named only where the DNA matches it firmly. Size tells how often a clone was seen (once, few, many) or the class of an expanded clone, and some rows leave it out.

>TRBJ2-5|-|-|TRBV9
CASSLFGGSGRETQYF
TGTGCCAGCAGCCTTTTCGGTGGGTCAGGGAGGGAGACCCAGTACTTC
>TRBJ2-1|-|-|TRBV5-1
CASSPDSSSYNEQFF
TGCGCCAGCAGCCCTGACTCGAGCTCCTACAATGAGCAGTTCTTC
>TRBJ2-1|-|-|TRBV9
CASSVGVYNEQFF
TGTGCCAGCAGCGTCGGAGTCTACAATGAGCAGTTCTTC
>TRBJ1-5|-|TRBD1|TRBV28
CASSQGTGLVGNQPQHF
TGTGCCAGCAGCCAAGGGACAGGGTTGGTTGGCAATCAGCCCCAGCATTTT
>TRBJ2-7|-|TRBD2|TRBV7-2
CASSPGTSGPSYEQYF
TGTGCCAGCAGCCCCGGGACTAGCGGGCCCTCCTACGAGCAGTACTTC
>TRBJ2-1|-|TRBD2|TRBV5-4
CASSYSGRDYNEQFF
TGTGCCAGCAGCTATAGCGGGAGGGATTACAATGAGCAGTTCTTC
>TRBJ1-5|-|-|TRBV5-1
CASSLEGHNQPQHF
TGCGCCAGCAGCTTGGAGGGACACAATCAGCCCCAGCATTTT
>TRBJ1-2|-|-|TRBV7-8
CASSLNRPNYGYTF
TGTGCCAGCAGCTTAAACAGACCTAACTATGGCTACACCTTC
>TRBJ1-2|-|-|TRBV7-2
CASSLTQGTGYTF
TGTGCCAGCAGCTTAACCCAGGGTACGGGCTACACCTTC
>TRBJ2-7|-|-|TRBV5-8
CASSLPDSDYEQYF
TGTGCCAGCAGCCTGCCAGACAGTGACTACGAGCAGTACTTC
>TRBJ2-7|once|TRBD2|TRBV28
CASSYGGSHREQYF
TGTGCCAGCAGTTACGGGGGGTCACATCGGGAGCAGTACTTC
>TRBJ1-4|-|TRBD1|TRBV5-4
CASSAGDRGSEKLFF
TGTGCCAGCAGTGCTGGGGACAGGGGATCTGAAAAACTGTTTTTT
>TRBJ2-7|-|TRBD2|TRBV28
CASGPGLAGRSYEQYF
TGTGCCAGCGGCCCCGGACTAGCGGGACGGTCCTACGAGCAGTACTTC
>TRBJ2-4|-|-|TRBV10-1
CASSESSANIQYF
TGCGCCAGCAGTGAGAGCAGCGCAAACATTCAGTACTTC
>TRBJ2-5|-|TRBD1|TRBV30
CAWGPGQGAETQYF
TGTGCCTGGGGACCGGGACAGGGGGCTGAGACCCAGTACTTC
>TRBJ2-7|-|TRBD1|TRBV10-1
CASSLHRGLDEQYF
TGCGCCAGCAGTCTTCACAGGGGGCTCGACGAGCAGTACTTC
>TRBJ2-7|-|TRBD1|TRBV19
CASSAGQGPYEQYF
TGTGCCAGTAGTGCGGGACAGGGCCCCTACGAGCAGTACTTC
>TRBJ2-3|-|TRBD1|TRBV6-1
CASSGFGQDTDTQYF
TGTGCCAGCAGTGGGTTTGGACAGGACACAGATACGCAGTATTTT
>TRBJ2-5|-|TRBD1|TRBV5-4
CASSLTGTEETQYF
TGTGCCAGCAGCTTGACCGGGACAGAAGAGACCCAGTACTTC
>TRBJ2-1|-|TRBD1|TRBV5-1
CASSLVGTGGNEQFF
TGCGCCAGCAGCTTGGTAGGGACAGGGGGGAATGAGCAGTTCTTC
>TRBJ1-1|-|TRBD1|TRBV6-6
CASSYPGQGDTEAFF
TGTGCCAGCAGTTACCCGGGACAGGGGGACACTGAAGCTTTCTTT
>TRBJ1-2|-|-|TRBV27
CASSSINRPTSYGYTF
TGTGCCAGCAGTTCCATAAACAGACCAACAAGCTATGGCTACACCTTC
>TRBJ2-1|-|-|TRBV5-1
CASRDTGQSYNEQFF
TGCGCCAGCAGGGATACCGGACAATCCTACAATGAGCAGTTCTTC
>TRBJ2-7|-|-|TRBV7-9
CASSFIYEQYF
TGTGCCAGCAGCTTCATTTACGAGCAGTACTTC
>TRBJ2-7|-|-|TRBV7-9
CATGAYEQYF
TGTGCCACCGGGGCCTACGAGCAGTACTTC
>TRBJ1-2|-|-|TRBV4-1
CASSLNQGGYGYTF
TGCGCCAGCAGCCTCAACCAGGGTGGCTATGGCTACACCTTC
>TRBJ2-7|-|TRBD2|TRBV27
CASSPRLAPYEQYF
TGTGCCAGCAGTCCCCGACTAGCTCCCTACGAGCAGTACTTC
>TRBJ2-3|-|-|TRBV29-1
CSVAPNLDTQYF
TGCAGCGTTGCCCCTAACTTGGATACGCAGTATTTT
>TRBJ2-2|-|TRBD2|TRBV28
CASSSTTSGVTGELFF
TGTGCCAGCAGTTCTACGACTAGCGGAGTAACCGGGGAGCTGTTTTTT
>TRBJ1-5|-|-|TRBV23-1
CASSHSQPQHF
TGCGCCAGCAGTCATAGTCAGCCCCAGCATTTT
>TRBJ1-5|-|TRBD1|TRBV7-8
CASRRDSLDQPQHF
TGTGCCAGCAGGAGGGACAGTTTGGATCAGCCCCAGCATTTT
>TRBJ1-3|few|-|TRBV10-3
CAISQTGFSGNTIYF
TGTGCCATCAGCCAGACAGGCTTCTCTGGAAACACCATATATTTT
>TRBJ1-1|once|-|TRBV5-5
CASSLGGVTEAFF
TGTGCCAGCAGCTTGGGCGGGGTCACTGAAGCTTTCTTT
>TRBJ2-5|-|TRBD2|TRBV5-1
CASSSTSGAQETQYF
TGCGCCAGCAGCTCGACGAGCGGGGCCCAAGAGACCCAGTACTTC
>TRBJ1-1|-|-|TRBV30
CAWSPTGLPEAFF
TGTGCCTGGAGTCCAACCGGGTTACCTGAAGCTTTCTTT
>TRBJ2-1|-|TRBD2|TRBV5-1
CASSQTSGAYNEQFF
TGCGCCAGCAGCCAGACTAGCGGGGCCTACAATGAGCAGTTCTTC
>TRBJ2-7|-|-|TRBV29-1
CSVESKDYEQYF
TGCAGCGTTGAGAGTAAAGATTACGAGCAGTACTTC
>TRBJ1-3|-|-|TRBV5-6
CASSLTGSGNTIYF
TGTGCCAGCAGCTTGACAGGGTCTGGAAACACCATATATTTT
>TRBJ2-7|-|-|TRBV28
CASSSRVSYEQYF
TGTGCCAGCAGTTCCCGAGTTTCCTACGAGCAGTACTTC
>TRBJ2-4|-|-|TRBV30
CAWREGAGRINIQYF
TGTGCCTGGAGGGAGGGGGCGGGCCGAATAAACATTCAGTACTTC
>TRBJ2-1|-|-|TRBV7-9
CASSSGTSYNEQFF
TGTGCCAGCAGCTCTGGGACTTCCTACAATGAGCAGTTCTTC
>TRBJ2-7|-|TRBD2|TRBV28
CASSRTPWGGNEYEQYF
TGTGCCAGCAGCCGTACTCCGTGGGGGGGAAACGAGTACGAGCAGTACTTC